Each of the 27 T cell receptor beta chains below was sequenced from the same sample in a study of blood T cell repertoires in COVID-19. TCRdb's copy holds only in-frame clones and misses some; the assay was immunoSEQ multiplex PCR. The repertoire has around 120,000 clones, around three quarters of them found once; the top ten carry around 3.9%. Sequencing was performed on peripheral blood. The source of these receptors is a woman at least 80 years old with acute or convalescent COVID-19.

This chain joins TRBV19 and TRBJ1-3; D possibly corresponds to TRBD1 (5 bases). The V and J ends lost 9 bases and 2 bases respectively, with 11 bases between them. The CDR3 runs 13 residues. Germline lookup yields CDR1 LNHDA and CDR2 SQIVND (reference sequence). The CDR3 loop is CASQQAPGNTIYF. CDR3 DNA sequence: TGTGCCAGCCAACAGGCCCCTGGAAACACCATATATTTT.

This clone was seen just once. The chain links TRBV6-6 to TRBJ2-1; 11 bases line up with TRBD2. V gave up 5 bases and J gave up 4 bases; unmatched junction bases: 1. The CDR3 has 14 amino acids. Germline V gene lookup returns CDR1 MNHNY and CDR2 SVGAGI (reference sequence). CDR3 coding DNA: TGTGCCAGCAGTCGACTAGCGGGGTACAATGAGCAGTTCTTC. Encoded protein: CASSRLAGYNEQFF.

The CDR3 region is CAISVGTVYNEQFF. Written as DNA, the CDR3 is TGTGCCATCAGTGTTGGGACAGTGTACAATGAGCAGTTCTTC. The rearrangement links TRBV10-3 to TRBJ2-1; TRBD1 aligns across 7 bases. The germline gives CDR1 ENHRY, CDR2 SYGVKD. CDR3 length equals 14 residues. V trimming: 4 bases; J trimming: 4 bases; junction bases outside the gene matches: 4.

The gene calls are TRBV2 and TRBJ1-1; 7 nucleotides match TRBD1. Germline V lookup: CDR1 SNHLY, CDR2 FYNNEI. The V segment lost 8 bases and the J segment 5 bases; nucleotides outside the gene matches: 8. This CDR3 region has 13 residues. This CDR3 is CASDRVEGTEAFF. The CDR3 DNA sequence: TGTGCCAGCGACAGGGTGGAAGGAACTGAAGCTTTCTTT.

This clone was observed once. The gene calls are TRBV20-1 and TRBJ1-2, with a possible D match to TRBD1 (5 bases). Germline values: CDR1 DFQATT, CDR2 SNEGSKA (reference sequence). The CDR3 runs to 15 residues. Trimming shortened V by 3 bases and J by 0 bases, and 14 bases separated the two germline ends. CDR3 in amino acids: CSASPWGEANYGYTF. CDR3 sequence (DNA): TGCAGTGCTAGTCCCTGGGGGGAAGCTAACTATGGCTACACCTTC.

The V and J genes are TRBV15 and TRBJ2-5; TRBD2 aligns across 9 bases. The CDR3 spans 15 residues. The junction had 6 bases not matched to a gene; V was cut back by 0 bases and J by 7 bases. Germline-derived CDR1 and CDR2 are LNHNV and YYDKDF (reference sequence). The CDR3 reads CATSRDGSGGRTQYF. The CDR3 bases are TGTGCCACCAGCAGAGATGGTAGCGGGGGCAGGACCCAGTACTTC.

The chain recombines TRBV2 with TRBJ1-2; the D is unclear. The CDR3 loop spans 12 amino acids. V was shortened by 3 bases and J by 5 bases, with 7 bases between the two germline ends. The germline V gene encodes CDR1 SNHLY and CDR2 FYNNEI. This CDR3 is CASSDEGYGYTF. CDR3 nucleotides: TGTGCCAGCAGTGACGAGGGTTATGGCTACACCTTC.

V and J are TRBV7-3 and TRBJ2-3; D perhaps matches TRBD2 (5 bases). Germline V gives CDR1 SGHTA, CDR2 FQGTGA. Trimming shortened V by 2 bases and J by 3 bases, and 15 bases separated the two germline ends. CDR3 length: 16 residues. CDR3 sequence: CASSLVGREITDTQYF. CDR3 DNA: TGTGCCAGCAGCTTAGTCGGAAGGGAGATTACAGATACGCAGTATTTT.

CDR3 bases: TGTGCCAGCAGCTTAGTAGGTGCAGGGGGTTATGGCTACACCTTC. Its translation: CASSLVGAGGYGYTF. The V gene is TRBV11-2, the J gene TRBJ1-2; 7 bases are a match to TRBD1. This CDR3 has 15 amino acids. V shed 1 base, J shed 5 bases, and the junction held 7 bases outside the gene matches. Germline V CDR1 and CDR2: SGHAT, FQNNGV.

With respect to this clone: The same CDR3 arises from other DNA sequences in this sample as well. This sequence joins TRBV5-1 and TRBJ2-1; a possible D gene is TRBD2 (5 bases). The CDR3 sequence is 15 residues long. Between the trimmed V and J ends, which lost 2 bases and 0 bases, there was a span of 9 bases. CDR1 is SGHRS and CDR2 is YFSETQ in the germline V gene. This chain's CDR3 is CASSLADSSYNEQFF. The CDR3 nucleotides are TGCGCCAGCAGCTTAGCGGATAGCTCCTACAATGAGCAGTTCTTC.

The J gene is TRBJ1-3, the V gene TRBV10-3; tentative D call: TRBD1 (6 bases). CDR1 and CDR2 (germline): ENHRY, SYGVKD. Trimming took off 5 bases at V and 1 base at J, with 6 bases between the two ends. CDR3 length: 13 residues. CDR3 nucleotide sequence: TGTGCCATCAGTACAGGGTCTGGAAACACCATATATTTT. This gives the protein CAISTGSGNTIYF.

The table lists this clone with a count of one. The chain employs TRBV7-2 and TRBJ1-3; no definite D call. CDR3 size: 15 residues. Germline V gives CDR1 SGHTA, CDR2 FQGNSA. The V gene lost 5 bases and the J gene lost 0 bases, with 11 bases spanning the gap. The CDR3 reads CASSIGPSSGNTIYF. CDR3 in DNA: TGTGCCAGCAGCATTGGGCCATCCTCTGGAAACACCATATATTTT.

This chain connects TRBV11-3 to TRBJ2-1; possibly TRBD1 for D (6 bases). V was pared by 1 base and J by 3 bases, with 7 bases between. The germline V gene has CDR1 SGHNT and CDR2 YENEEA. The CDR3 is made up of 14 amino acids. CDR3 sequence: CASSLGTVYNEQFF. The CDR3 DNA reads as TGTGCCAGCAGCTTAGGGACAGTCTACAATGAGCAGTTCTTC.

The V gene is TRBV7-2, the J gene TRBJ2-1, with 9 bases fitting TRBD2. CDR3 length: 14 amino acids. Looked up from germline, CDR1 is SGHTA and CDR2 is FQGNSA. Trimming removed 2 bases from V and 4 bases from J; junction bases left unmatched: 0. This chain's CDR3 is CASSLTSGYNEQFF. CDR3 sequence (DNA): TGTGCCAGCAGCTTAACTAGCGGGTACAATGAGCAGTTCTTC.

The chain uses TRBV5-1 and TRBJ1-1, with 7 bases aligning to TRBD1. With 4 bases clipped from V and 0 bases from J, the junction kept 6 bases outside the gene matches. The germline V gene has CDR1 SGHRS and CDR2 YFSETQ. The CDR3 has 15 residues. Here the CDR3 reads CASSPGQQMNTEAFF. CDR3 bases: TGCGCCAGCAGCCCGGGACAGCAGATGAACACTGAAGCTTTCTTT.

This rearrangement joins TRBV7-2 to TRBJ2-5, with 7 bases matching TRBD2. The V segment lost 3 bases and the J segment 5 bases; nucleotides outside the gene matches: 9. The V gene's germline CDR1 is SGHTA and CDR2 FQGNSA. The CDR3 contains 15 residues. The CDR3 nucleotides read TGTGCCAGCAGCTTCCAGCGGGGCCTGGGGGAGACCCAGTACTTC. It is translated as CASSFQRGLGETQYF.

The CDR3 coding sequence is TGTGCCAGCAGCCAAGATAGCCAGGGGGCATTTCGGGGCTACACCTTC. Its protein product is CASSQDSQGAFRGYTF. The chain combines TRBV3-1 (or the pseudogene TRBV3-2) with TRBJ1-2, with 8 nucleotides matching TRBD1. Germline trimming cut 0 bases from V and 8 bases from J; bases unmatched to any gene: 11. In germline, CDR1 is LGHDT, CDR2 YNNKEL (reference sequence). CDR3 length: 16 residues.

The V and J genes are TRBV9 and TRBJ1-5; the match to TRBD1 covers 8 bases. After removal of 0 bases from V and 6 bases from J, the junction contained 2 bases not matched to a gene. Germline V gene lookup returns CDR1 SGDLS and CDR2 YYNGEE. The length of the CDR3 is 14 residues. The CDR3 nucleotides read TGTGCCAGCAGCGTAGGAACAGGGGGTCAGCCCCAGCATTTT. Translation: CASSVGTGGQPQHF.

This rearrangement joins TRBV4-2 to TRBJ1-1, with D maybe TRBD1 (6 bases). Germline CDR1 reads LGHNA; CDR2 reads YNFKEQ. CDR3 length equals 14 residues. The germline V and J ends were trimmed by 4 bases and 3 bases, with 12 bases remaining between them. CDR3 DNA sequence: TGTGCCAGCAGCCCACAGGGATCGTACACTGAAGCTTTCTTT. This translates into CASSPQGSYTEAFF.

The chain employs TRBV9 and TRBJ2-3, with D tentatively TRBD2 (5 bases). The length of the CDR3 is 15 residues. Germline CDR1 and CDR2: SGDLS and YYNGEE. The V and J ends lost 1 base and 1 base respectively, with 10 bases between them. The CDR3 here is CASSVNGVGTDTQYF. The CDR3, as DNA: TGTGCCAGCAGCGTAAACGGGGTGGGCACAGATACGCAGTATTTT.

The rearrangement links TRBV30 to TRBJ1-4; 7 bases map to TRBD1. This CDR3 has 12 residues. Germline V gives CDR1 GTSNPN, CDR2 SVGIG (reference sequence). V was clipped by 1 base and J by 9 bases; unmatched bases: 2. For the CDR3, the DNA is TGTGCCTGGAGTGCGACAGGGAAAAAACTGTTTTTT. Translation: CAWSATGKKLFF.

The chain is built from TRBV7-8 and TRBJ2-5; TRBD2 is a possible D gene (5 bases). CDR1 is SGHVS, CDR2 FQNEAQ, per germline. The length of the CDR3 is 16 residues. V was shortened by 1 base and J by 1 base, with 13 bases between the two germline ends. The CDR3 is CASSLEDRGAQETQYF. CDR3 sequence (DNA): TGTGCCAGCAGCTTAGAAGACCGGGGTGCCCAAGAGACCCAGTACTTC.

This clone was found once. CDR3 sequence (DNA): TGTGCCAGCAGCCAAGGACTAGCGGAATACAATGAGCAGTTCTTC. Translated, it gives CASSQGLAEYNEQFF. The chain couples TRBV7-3 to TRBJ2-1; 10 bases align to TRBD2. In germline, CDR1 is SGHTA, CDR2 FQGTGA. Trimming removed 5 bases from V and 4 bases from J; junction bases left unmatched: 5. This CDR3 comprises 15 residues.

The gene calls are TRBV2 and TRBJ2-5, with TRBD1 identical over 7 bases. Germline assignment: CDR1 SNHLY and CDR2 FYNNEI. V lost 4 bases to trimming and J lost 7 bases; unmatched junction nucleotides: 9. The CDR3 has 14 amino acids. DNA of the CDR3: TGTGCCAGCAGTGCGGACAGGTACAGAGGGACCCAGTACTTC. Translated: CASSADRYRGTQYF.

Written as DNA, the CDR3 is TGCGCCAGCAGCGACGGCACAGCCAACACTGAAGCTTTCTTT. Protein: CASSDGTANTEAFF. The gene calls are TRBV5-1 and TRBJ1-1, with D unresolved. The V and J ends lost 4 bases and 2 bases respectively, with 12 bases between them. CDR1 is SGHRS and CDR2 is YFSETQ in the germline V gene. The CDR3 runs 14 residues.

This chain connects TRBV5-4 to TRBJ2-3; D is possibly TRBD2 (5 bases). CDR1 and CDR2 (germline): SGHNT, YYREEE (reference sequence). V lost 2 bases and J lost 2, with 9 bases in between. The CDR3 runs to 14 residues. The CDR3 DNA reads TGTGCCAGCAGCTTTCCAGCGGACACAGATACGCAGTATTTT. Its protein is CASSFPADTDTQYF.

The chain recombines TRBV7-2 with TRBJ1-5; D gene uncertain. Germline V CDR1 and CDR2: SGHTA, FQGNSA. V was trimmed by 3 bases and J by 2 bases, leaving 14 bases between them. This CDR3 spans 16 amino acids. The CDR3, as DNA: TGTGCCAGCAGCTTTCACGGGAATTGGGGCAATCAGCCCCAGCATTTT. This sequence encodes CASSFHGNWGNQPQHF.